Listed below are T cell receptor beta chains from one sample, sequenced in a study of cytotoxic CD8 clonotypes in ibrutinib-treated CLL. TCRdb keeps only in-frame clones here, not all; method: immunoSEQ multiplex PCR. Of 50,000 to 60,000 clones listed, roughly 83% are singletons. Sequenced here: PBMCs, sampled after 24 months of ibrutinib treatment. These receptors were taken from a human donor with chronic lymphocytic leukemia. Each CDR3 is given with its conserved first and last residue. Fields, in order: D gene, J gene, V gene, clone size, CDR3 protein, CDR3 DNA. D genes are given only for firm matches. Expanded clones get a size class; other rows say once, few or many, or leave the size out.

>NA|TRBJ1-5|TRBV11-2|NA
CASSKGPGFGSQPQHF
TGTGCCAGCAGCAAGGGGCCGGGCTTCGGAAGCCAGCCCCAGCATTTT
>TRBD1|TRBJ2-5|TRBV5-1|NA
CASSTGTGPGGETQYF
TGCGCCAGCAGCACCGGGACAGGCCCAGGGGGTGAGACCCAGTACTTC
>NA|TRBJ2-4|TRBV4-2|once
CASSREAALAKNIQYF
TGTGCCAGCAGCCGAGAAGCGGCTCTAGCCAAAAACATTCAGTACTTC
>NA|TRBJ2-2|TRBV2|few
CASSVGQGANTGELFF
TGTGCCAGCAGTGTAGGGCAGGGCGCCAACACCGGGGAGCTGTTTTTT
>TRBD2|TRBJ2-1|TRBV4-1|NA
CASSPLGRGRYNEQFF
TGCGCCAGCAGCCCATTGGGGCGCGGGAGGTATAATGAGCAGTTCTTC
>TRBD1|TRBJ1-5|TRBV6-6|NA
CASSPGQGGQPQHF
TGTGCCAGCAGCCCGGGACAGGGAGGTCAGCCCCAGCATTTT
>TRBD2|TRBJ2-3|TRBV2|NA
CASSRTSGSGPSSTDTQYF
TGTGCCAGCAGCAGGACTAGCGGGAGTGGGCCCTCTAGCACAGATACGCAGTATTTT
>NA|TRBJ1-4|TRBV4-1|NA
CASSQTGARGEKLFF
TGCGCCAGCAGCCAGACCGGGGCACGAGGTGAAAAACTGTTTTTT
>NA|TRBJ1-6|TRBV19|NA
CASSTTGRANSPLHF
TGTGCCAGTAGTACCACTGGGAGGGCCAATTCACCCCTCCACTTT
>NA|TRBJ2-3|TRBV5-4|NA
CASSFTDTQYF
TGTGCCAGCAGCTTTACAGATACGCAGTATTTT
>TRBD2|TRBJ2-1|TRBV27|NA
CASSLEGGRNEQFF
TGTGCCAGCAGTTTAGAGGGAGGGCGAAATGAGCAGTTCTTC
>TRBD1|TRBJ2-7|TRBV7-2|NA
CASSLRDRGDEQYF
TGTGCCAGCAGCCTCCGGGACAGGGGCGACGAGCAGTACTTC
>NA|TRBJ1-1|TRBV6-1|NA
CASRLQGNTEAFF
TGTGCCAGCAGATTACAGGGAAACACTGAAGCTTTCTTT
>TRBD1|TRBJ2-5|TRBV6-5|once
CASSYPTGGRETQYF
TGTGCCAGCAGTTACCCCACAGGGGGCAGAGAGACCCAGTACTTC
>NA|TRBJ2-5|TRBV5-1|NA
CASSPRDFPQETQYF
TGCGCCAGCAGCCCCCGGGACTTTCCCCAAGAGACCCAGTACTTC
>NA|TRBJ2-5|TRBV15|NA
CATSRSSSQETQYF
TGTGCCACCAGCAGGAGTAGCAGCCAAGAGACCCAGTACTTC
>TRBD2|TRBJ2-3|TRBV23-1|NA
CASRSVAGGHRDTQYF
TGCGCCAGCCGCTCGGTAGCGGGAGGCCATCGGGATACGCAGTATTTT
>NA|TRBJ1-2|TRBV23-1|NA
CASSQSLSGRGYTF
TGCGCCAGCAGTCAATCGTTGTCCGGGAGAGGCTACACCTTC
>TRBD1|TRBJ2-7|TRBV6-6|few
CASKLGQGGLEQYF
TGTGCCAGCAAATTGGGACAGGGAGGACTCGAGCAGTACTTC
>TRBD1|TRBJ2-1|TRBV4-3|NA
CASSPRAGTGNNEQFF
TGCGCCAGCAGCCCCCGGGCCGGGACAGGCAACAATGAGCAGTTCTTC
>TRBD2|TRBJ2-7|TRBV7-8|NA
CASSSPTSGSPYEQYF
TGTGCCAGCAGCTCCCCGACTAGCGGGTCTCCCTACGAGCAGTACTTC
>NA|TRBJ2-1|TRBV7-3|NA
CASSALSDREQFF
TGTGCCAGCAGCGCACTTTCGGATCGTGAGCAGTTCTTC
>NA|TRBJ1-1|TRBV28|few
CASKRSTEAFF
TGTGCCAGCAAACGTAGCACTGAAGCTTTCTTT
>TRBD1|TRBJ2-2|TRBV2|NA
CASSPQGLANTGELFF
TGTGCCAGCAGTCCACAGGGGCTCGCGAACACCGGGGAGCTGTTTTTT
>NA|TRBJ1-2|TRBV9|few
CASSVGVVLNYGYTF
TGTGCCAGCAGCGTAGGCGTGGTCCTAAACTATGGCTACACCTTC
>NA|TRBJ2-7|TRBV28|few
CASSSHPPFQAVVYEQYF
TGTGCCAGCAGTTCCCATCCTCCCTTCCAGGCGGTAGTCTACGAGCAGTACTTC
>NA|TRBJ1-5|TRBV30|NA
CAWSIAAADQPQHF
TGTGCCTGGAGTATAGCCGCCGCGGATCAGCCCCAGCATTTT
>NA|TRBJ2-2|TRBV7-9|NA
CASRPDSLYTGELFF
TGTGCCAGCAGACCTGACAGTTTATACACCGGGGAGCTGTTTTTT
>TRBD2|TRBJ2-2|TRBV2|NA
CASGEGLGRTGELFF
TGTGCCAGCGGGGAGGGACTAGGAAGGACCGGGGAGCTGTTTTTT
>NA|TRBJ2-7|TRBV21-1|NA
CASSKVQGAQNTDEQYF
TGTGCCAGCAGCAAAGTACAGGGGGCGCAAAACACCGACGAGCAGTACTTC
>NA|TRBJ2-3|TRBV9|NA
CASSVVGDTDTQYF
TGTGCCAGCAGCGTAGTGGGAGATACAGATACGCAGTATTTT
>NA|TRBJ1-1|TRBV6-1|once
CASSEYGGSSFVNTEAFF
TGTGCCAGCAGTGAGTATGGGGGATCGTCGTTCGTGAACACTGAAGCTTTCTTT
>TRBD2|TRBJ2-1|TRBV30|NA
CAWEREANSYNEQFF
TGTGCCTGGGAGCGGGAGGCCAACTCCTACAATGAGCAGTTCTTC
>TRBD1|TRBJ2-7|TRBV5-1|NA
CASSQGQVHSYEQYF
TGCGCCAGCAGTCAAGGACAGGTACACTCCTACGAGCAGTACTTC
>TRBD2|TRBJ2-5|TRBV18|NA
CASSLTQREGETQYF
TGTGCCAGCTCACTCACCCAGCGGGAAGGAGAGACCCAGTACTTC
>NA|TRBJ1-1|TRBV4-3|NA
CASSQEWAGEAFF
TGCGCCAGCAGCCAAGAATGGGCAGGGGAAGCTTTCTTT
>NA|TRBJ2-5|TRBV11-2|NA
CASSATGTQYF
TGTGCCAGCAGCGCGACAGGGACCCAGTACTTC
>NA|TRBJ2-7|TRBV9|NA
CASSVGGQRTYEQYF
TGTGCCAGCAGCGTAGGAGGACAGAGAACCTACGAGCAGTACTTC
>NA|TRBJ1-1|TRBV10-3|NA
CAISQGNTEAFF
TGTGCCATCTCCCAGGGGAACACTGAAGCTTTCTTT
>TRBD2|TRBJ2-3|TRBV5-1|NA
CASLTGTSDGTQYF
TGCGCCAGCCTGACAGGGACTAGCGACGGTACGCAGTATTTT
>NA|TRBJ2-7|TRBV5-1|NA
CASRGALGAGEQYF
TGCGCCAGCAGAGGGGCCTTAGGGGCGGGGGAGCAGTACTTC
>TRBD2|TRBJ2-7|TRBV18|NA
CASSPPGLAGDEQYF
TGTGCCAGCTCACCGCCTGGACTAGCGGGCGACGAGCAGTACTTC
>TRBD1|TRBJ1-2|TRBV30|NA
CAWSVTGRGNSYGYTF
TGTGCCTGGAGTGTAACCGGCAGGGGGAATAGCTATGGCTACACCTTC
>NA|TRBJ1-3|TRBV7-2|NA
CASSLFRENTIYF
TGTGCCAGCAGCTTATTTAGGGAGAACACCATATATTTT
>TRBD1|TRBJ1-4|TRBV7-9|NA
CASSLAPTGGNEKLFF
TGTGCCAGCAGCTTAGCGCCGACAGGGGGGAATGAAAAACTGTTTTTT
>NA|TRBJ2-5|TRBV7-9|NA
CALGARGVAQYF
TGTGCCCTTGGAGCTAGAGGGGTGGCCCAGTACTTC
>TRBD1|TRBJ1-2|TRBV30|NA
CAYPGTGGYGYTF
TGTGCCTACCCCGGGACAGGGGGCTATGGCTACACCTTC
>NA|TRBJ1-5|TRBV19|NA
CASSIEASGMNQPQHF
TGTGCCAGTAGTATAGAGGCCAGTGGGATGAATCAGCCCCAGCATTTT
>NA|TRBJ2-3|TRBV28|NA
CASNRPGGTDTQYF
TGTGCCAGCAATCGACCTGGAGGCACAGATACGCAGTATTTT
>TRBD1|TRBJ2-7|TRBV11-3|NA
CASSSQGVVEQYF
TGTGCCAGCAGCTCACAGGGGGTCGTCGAGCAGTACTTC
>TRBD2|TRBJ2-3|TRBV5-6|NA
CASSPGLAGFTDTQYF
TGTGCCAGCAGCCCAGGACTAGCGGGATTTACAGATACGCAGTATTTT
>TRBD1|TRBJ1-3|TRBV15|NA
CATSRGGQASGNTIYF
TGTGCCACCAGCAGAGGCGGACAGGCCTCTGGAAACACCATATATTTT
>NA|TRBJ2-6|TRBV19|NA
CASSQVTGANVLTF
TGTGCCAGTAGTCAGGTGACCGGGGCCAACGTCCTGACTTTC
>TRBD2|TRBJ2-5|TRBV7-7|NA
CASSPGTSGMNQYF
TGTGCCAGCAGCCCAGGGACTAGCGGGATGAACCAGTACTTC
>NA|TRBJ2-2|TRBV11-2|NA
CASSLGENTGELFF
TGTGCCAGCAGCTTAGGAGAGAACACCGGGGAGCTGTTTTTT
>NA|TRBJ1-3|TRBV5-6|few
CASSPGMGAGNTIYF
TGTGCCAGCAGCCCTGGGATGGGGGCAGGAAACACCATATATTTT
>TRBD1|TRBJ1-2|TRBV27|NA
CASRTTGGGYTF
TGTGCCAGCAGAACGACAGGGGGCGGCTACACCTTC
>NA|TRBJ1-1|TRBV7-2|NA
CASSLGGEPMNTEAFF
TGTGCCAGCAGCTTAGGCGGGGAGCCCATGAACACTGAAGCTTTCTTT